This paragraph reports one T cell receptor (beta chain). TCR beta CDR3 regions were amplified from RNA transcripts. HTBI primers were the set used in a first-round RT-PCR of the TCR CDR3. TCRdb re-derived calls from the multiplex PCR reads in MiXCR, one entry per CDR3 protein. Of some 180,000 distinct CDR3 sequences detected, more than 15% appear once; the ten largest clones hold 25% to 35%. This record belongs to a study of T cells in Graves' hyperthyroidism and ophthalmopathy. The study defined stable Graves' hyperthyroidism as no ophthalmopathy progression within 18 months. Germline assignment: CDR1 MDHEN and CDR2 SYDVKM. V lost 2 bases and J lost 3, with 11 bases in between. The length of the CDR3 is 15 residues.

The sample taken for sequencing was blood. The TCR was taken from a woman aged 50 to 60 with Graves' hyperthyroidism. V usage is TRBV28 and J usage is TRBJ2-1; TRBD1 is a possible D gene (6 bases). CDR3 sequence: CASSLGTSVYNEQFF. The CDR3 nucleotides are TGTGCCAGCAGTTTAGGGACATCGGTCTACAATGAGCAGTTCTTC.